Shown below are 8 T cell receptor beta chains from a single sample sequenced in a study of blood T cell repertoires in COVID-19. Generated by immunoSEQ multiplex PCR, the TCRdb table keeps only in-frame clones and is missing some. The table lists approximately 250,000 clones, more than 70% of them singletons, with roughly 1.2% in the top ten. Sequencing was performed on PBMCs or T cells enriched from blood (not recorded which). These receptors were collected from a middle-aged woman with acute COVID-19.

This chain links TRBV2 with TRBJ1-1, with D tentatively TRBD1 (5 bases). Germline V gives CDR1 SNHLY, CDR2 FYNNEI. V dropped 3 bases and J dropped 6 bases, with 8 bases sitting between them. CDR3 length: 12 residues. CDR3 protein: CASSDRAAEAFF. In nucleotides, the CDR3 is TGTGCCAGCAGTGACAGGGCTGCTGAAGCTTTCTTT.

This chain joins TRBV30 and TRBJ2-1, with 8 bases lining up with TRBD2. Germline V lookup: CDR1 GTSNPN, CDR2 SVGIG (reference sequence). CDR3 length: 19 residues. With 0 bases clipped from V and 3 bases from J, the junction kept 16 bases outside the gene matches. In DNA form, the CDR3 reads TGTGCCTGGAGTGTACGTCCGAGCGGGAGAAGTGATCACTACAATGAGCAGTTCTTC. Translation: CAWSVRPSGRSDHYNEQFF. Full variable domain (remainder filled in from reference TRBV30 and TRBJ2-1): SQTIHQWPATLVQPVGSPLSLECTVEGTSNPNLYWYRQAAGRGLQLLFYSVGIGQISSEVPQNLSASRPQDRQFILSSKKLLLSDSGFYLCAWSVRPSGRSDHYNEQFFGPGTRLTVL.

In this sample, this clone turned up once. The sample holds other DNA sequences that translate to the same CDR3. V usage is TRBV3-1 (or the pseudogene TRBV3-2) and J usage is TRBJ2-5; TRBD1 might be the D (6 bases). V lost 0 bases, J lost 1 base, and 9 bases lay in between. Germline V gene sequence: CDR1 LGHDT, CDR2 YNNKEL (reference sequence). This CDR3 is 15 amino acids long. The CDR3 protein is CASSQDLGGQETQYF. The DNA of the CDR3 is TGTGCCAGCAGCCAAGATTTAGGGGGCCAAGAGACCCAGTACTTC.

The V call is TRBV19, the J call TRBJ1-4; D uncertain. The CDR3 has 17 residues. CDR1 and CDR2 from the germline V gene are LNHDA and SQIVND (reference sequence). V was cut by 7 bases and J by 8 bases, with 26 bases left in between. For the CDR3, the DNA is TGTGCCAGTACCGACAATCCGAGGGCTTCAGGAGGGGAAAAACTGTTTTTT. Amino acid sequence: CASTDNPRASGGEKLFF.

The rearrangement links TRBV24-1 to TRBJ1-2, with 7 bases fitting TRBD1. There are 15 residues in the CDR3. V shed 7 bases and J 4 bases; nucleotides not matched to a gene: 11. The germline V gene has CDR1 KGHDR and CDR2 SFDVKD. CDR3 in amino acids: CATRPRDRGSYGYTF. The CDR3 nucleotides are TGTGCCACCAGACCCCGGGACAGAGGATCCTATGGCTACACCTTC.

V usage is TRBV10-3 and J usage is TRBJ2-5; no reliable D call. Germline lookup yields CDR1 ENHRY and CDR2 SYGVKD. CDR3 length: 14 amino acids. Trimming took off 0 bases at V and 1 base at J, with 6 bases between the two ends. CDR3 amino acids: CAISESGSQETQYF. In nucleotides, the CDR3 is TGTGCCATCAGTGAGTCTGGCAGCCAAGAGACCCAGTACTTC.

The genes are TRBV27 and TRBJ2-1; tentatively, D is TRBD2 (6 bases). The V gene lost 1 base and the J gene lost 0 bases, with 16 bases spanning the gap. Looked up from germline, CDR1 is MNHEY and CDR2 is SMNVEV (reference sequence). There are 18 residues in the CDR3. The CDR3 coding sequence is TGTGCCAGCAGTTTATTTGGCGGGGAGGCGAGCTCCTACAATGAGCAGTTCTTC. Translating gives CASSLFGGEASSYNEQFF.

J is TRBJ1-2 and V is TRBV10-3; D unresolved. Germline CDR1 is ENHRY and CDR2 is SYGVKD. The CDR3 sequence is 14 residues long. V was clipped by 5 bases and J by 4 bases, with 14 bases between them. The DNA of the CDR3 is TGTGCCATCAGTTGGCAGGCGTCAACCTATGGCTACACCTTC. Encoded protein: CAISWQASTYGYTF.